The T cell receptor (beta chain) under discussion was sequenced for a study of blood T cell repertoires in COVID-19 (dated by TCRdb to 2020 to 2022). General notes on the study: The collaborator samples originated in the United States, Italy and Spain and spanned the acute and convalescent phases of COVID-19. Subjects who had been exposed to COVID-19, were actively infected with it, or had recovered from it provided the deeply sampled blood TCRbeta repertoires that made up the dataset. The samples were drawn from two sources: the first 160 participants of the ongoing ImmuneRACE study, and about 1,300 subjects contributed by 6 global collaborators. The repertoires were made available in a free public database intended to serve as a resource for research on the immune response to SARS-CoV-2. The material from the prospective study consisted of cDNA or gDNA derived from T cells, B-cell-depleted T cells, or PBMCs. Nearly every sample came with metadata listing a de-identified subject ID, COVID-19 status, age in years and sex. Where available, HLA class I and class II types were taken from metadata supplied by the sample provider and were not determined by assay-based typing. Beyond this particular receptor, the publication reports: The quantity of clinical and demographic metadata differed by source and by participant and was supplied without curation.

Taken from cysteine to phenylalanine, the CDR3 has 13 residues. Left in the record is the CDR3 DNA by itself, 39 bases read in frame from the first base. The junction shows trimming of 1 base on V and 7 bases on J, and the gene matches do not reach 4 bases of it. According to the germline V gene (reference sequence), CDR1 reads GTSNPN and CDR2 reads SVGIG. The immunoSEQ Assay, a bias-controlled multiplex PCR, was used to amplify TCRbeta CDR3 regions from genomic DNA. The authors' pipeline ran thus. The number of nucleated cells in each sample was estimated from the amplification of reference gene primers within the assay. To quantify the absolute abundance of each unique TCRbeta CDR3 rearrangement, sequence reads were collapsed and filtered. Productive Simpson clonality was computed per sample as the square root of Simpson's diversity index over productive rearrangements. TCRdb took over this immuneACCESS table, retaining in-frame rearrangements with V and J assigned. Such tables are incomplete; in checked studies, under half of the missing clones stem from an unresolved V gene, and the remainder is unexplained. The V and J calls and the clone size are those of that table, but D and trimming were determined from the DNA. The sample table holds 150,000 to 200,000 clones, of which about 86% were seen once. The ten largest clones capture over 7% of the sample.

Collaborating institutions collected whole blood in K2EDTA tubes following their own protocols. For TCRbeta analysis, collaborators shipped samples as frozen whole blood, isolated PBMCs, or DNA extracted from either of those sample types. With regard to this clone: Its target antigen remains unknown. Per-base quality was not reported, and no clone a single base away is much larger than it. At the DNA level, this CDR3 is encoded by other sequences in the same sample as well.

The material sequenced was peripheral blood. This sequence was found in a man aged 45 to 65 with active or convalescent COVID-19. The V and J segments used are TRBV30 and TRBJ1-5, with 7 central nucleotides matching TRBD1. The CDR3 is CAWSGQGGQPQHF. The sequenced DNA: TGTGCCTGGAGTGGACAGGGTGGCCAGCCCCAGCATTTT.